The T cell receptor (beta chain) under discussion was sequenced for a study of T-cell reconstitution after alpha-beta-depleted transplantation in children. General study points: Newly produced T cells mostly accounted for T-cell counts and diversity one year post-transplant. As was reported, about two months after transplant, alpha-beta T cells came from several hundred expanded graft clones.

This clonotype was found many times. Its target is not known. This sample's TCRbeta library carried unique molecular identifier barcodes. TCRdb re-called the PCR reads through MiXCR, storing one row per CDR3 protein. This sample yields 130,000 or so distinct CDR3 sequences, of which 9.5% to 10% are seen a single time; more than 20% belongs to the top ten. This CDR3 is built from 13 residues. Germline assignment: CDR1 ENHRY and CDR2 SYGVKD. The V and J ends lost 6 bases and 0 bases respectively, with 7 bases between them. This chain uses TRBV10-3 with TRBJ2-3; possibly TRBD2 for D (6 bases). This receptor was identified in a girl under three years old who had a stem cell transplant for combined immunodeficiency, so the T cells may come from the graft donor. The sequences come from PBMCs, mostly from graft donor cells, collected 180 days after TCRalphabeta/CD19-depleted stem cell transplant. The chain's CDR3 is CAIRGTSTDTQYF. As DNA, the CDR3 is TGTGCCATCAGAGGGACTAGCACAGATACGCAGTATTTT.